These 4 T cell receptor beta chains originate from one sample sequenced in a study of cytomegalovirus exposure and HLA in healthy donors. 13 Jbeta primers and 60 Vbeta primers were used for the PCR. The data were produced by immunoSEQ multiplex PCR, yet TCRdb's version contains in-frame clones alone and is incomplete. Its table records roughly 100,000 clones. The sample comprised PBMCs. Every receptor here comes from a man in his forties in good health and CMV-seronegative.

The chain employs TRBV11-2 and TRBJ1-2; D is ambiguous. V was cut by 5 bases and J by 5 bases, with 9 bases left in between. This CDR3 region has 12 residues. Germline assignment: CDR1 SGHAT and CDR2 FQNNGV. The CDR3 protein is CASSASLYGYTF. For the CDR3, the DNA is TGTGCCAGCAGCGCAAGTCTATATGGCTACACCTTC. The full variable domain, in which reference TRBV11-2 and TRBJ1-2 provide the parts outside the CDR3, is EAGVAQSPRYKIIEKRQSVAFWCNPISGHATLYWYQQILGQGPKLLIQFQNNGVVDDSQLPKDRFSAERLKGVDSTLKIQPAKLEDSAVYLCASSASLYGYTFGSGTRLTVV.

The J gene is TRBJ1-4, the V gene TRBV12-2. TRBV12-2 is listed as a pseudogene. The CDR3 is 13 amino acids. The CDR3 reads CASRLEINGKLFF. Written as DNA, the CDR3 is TGTGCAAGTCGCTTAGAGATAAACGGAAAACTGTTTTTT.

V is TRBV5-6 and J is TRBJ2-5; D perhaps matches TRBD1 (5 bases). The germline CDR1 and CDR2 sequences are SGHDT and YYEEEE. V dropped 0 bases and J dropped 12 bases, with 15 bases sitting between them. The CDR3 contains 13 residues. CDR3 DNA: TGTGCCAGCAGCTTGGAGGGCAGGACAACTAAGTACTTC. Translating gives CASSLEGRTTKYF.

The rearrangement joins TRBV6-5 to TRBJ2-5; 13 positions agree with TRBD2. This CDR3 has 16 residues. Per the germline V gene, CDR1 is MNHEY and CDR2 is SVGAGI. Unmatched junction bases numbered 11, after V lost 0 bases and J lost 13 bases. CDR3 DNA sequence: TGTGCCAGCAGTTACTCGAGGCTGACTAGCGGGGGGCCGGGGTACTTC. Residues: CASSYSRLTSGGPGYF.